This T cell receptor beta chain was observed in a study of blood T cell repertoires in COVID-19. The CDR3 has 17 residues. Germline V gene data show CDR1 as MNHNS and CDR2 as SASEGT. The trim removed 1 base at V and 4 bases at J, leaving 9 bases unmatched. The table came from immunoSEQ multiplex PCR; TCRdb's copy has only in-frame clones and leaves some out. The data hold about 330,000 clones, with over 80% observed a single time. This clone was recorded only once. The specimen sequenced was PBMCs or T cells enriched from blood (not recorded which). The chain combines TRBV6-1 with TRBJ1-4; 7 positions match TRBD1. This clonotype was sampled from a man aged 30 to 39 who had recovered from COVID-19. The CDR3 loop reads CASSEGREGGLNEKLFF. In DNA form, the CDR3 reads TGTGCCAGCAGTGAAGGGAGGGAAGGGGGCCTTAATGAAAAACTGTTTTTT.